Each of the 7 T cell receptor beta chains below was sequenced from the same sample in a study of siplizumab effects on memory and regulatory T cells. Assay used: immunoSEQ multiplex PCR; TCRdb lists only in-frame clones, some missing. The table records over 35,000 clones, roughly nine tenths of them present only once. The sample consisted of naive CD4+ T cells sorted from blood. These receptors originate from a human donor in good health.

The chain recombines TRBV9 with TRBJ1-1, with D unresolved. The CDR3 is made up of 14 amino acids. Trimming removed 0 bases from V and 1 base from J, with 7 bases in between. The germline V gene has CDR1 SGDLS and CDR2 YYNGEE. As DNA, the CDR3 is TGTGCCAGCAGCGTAGTACAGACGAACACTGAAGCTTTCTTT. As protein: CASSVVQTNTEAFF.

The chain uses TRBV5-8 and TRBJ2-4; D gene uncertain. V was clipped by 3 bases and J by 1 base, with 26 bases between them. CDR1 and CDR2 from the germline V gene are SGHTS and YDEGEE. This CDR3 is 20 amino acids long. The CDR3 is CASSSPLGAATLRAKNIQYF. CDR3 bases: TGTGCCAGCAGCTCCCCTTTGGGTGCGGCGACCCTAAGGGCCAAAAACATTCAGTACTTC.

The V call is TRBV28, the J call TRBJ2-7, with no clear D. The CDR3 runs to 12 residues. V was shortened by 4 bases and J by 5 bases, with 9 bases between the two germline ends. Looked up from germline, CDR1 is MDHEN and CDR2 is SYDVKM. Written as DNA, the CDR3 is TGTGCCAGCAGTTCCCTCCTCAACGAGCAGTACTTC. It yields the protein CASSSLLNEQYF.

The chain employs TRBV7-7 and TRBJ2-5; 12 bases are a match to TRBD1. J was trimmed by 4 bases and V by 5 bases; bases with no gene match: 8. CDR1 is SSHAT, CDR2 FNYEAQ, per germline (reference sequence). This CDR3 spans 16 amino acids. DNA for the CDR3: TGTGCCAGCAGCCCCACCGGGACAGGGGGCGTAGAGACCCAGTACTTC. This sequence encodes CASSPTGTGGVETQYF.

This clone was observed a single time. The chain couples TRBV5-1 to TRBJ1-2; D ambiguous. This CDR3 is 17 amino acids long. CDR1 SGHRS and CDR2 YFSETQ come from the germline V gene. Trimming pared 4 bases from V and 5 bases from J, leaving 24 bases between. The CDR3 DNA sequence: TGCGCCAGCAGCCGGTCTGGCAGTGGAGCGGAATTATATGGCTACACCTTC. This translates into CASSRSGSGAELYGYTF.

The chain carries TRBV6-5 and TRBJ1-4, with D hard to call. The germline CDR1 and CDR2 sequences are MNHEY and SVGAGI. CDR3 length: 11 residues. V dropped 4 bases and J dropped 8 bases, with 5 bases sitting between them. The CDR3 loop reads CASSSGEKLFF. The CDR3, as DNA: TGTGCCAGCAGTTCGGGAGAAAAACTGTTTTTT.

The rearrangement uses TRBV6-6 and TRBJ2-2; D is possibly TRBD1 (6 bases). Germline-derived CDR1 and CDR2 are MNHNY and SVGAGI (reference sequence). There are 13 residues in the CDR3. Deletions cut 8 bases from V and 5 bases from J, with 12 bases between. The DNA for the CDR3 is TGTGCCAGCGTATGGGGGCAGACCGGGGAGCTGTTTTTT. Translated, it gives CASVWGQTGELFF.